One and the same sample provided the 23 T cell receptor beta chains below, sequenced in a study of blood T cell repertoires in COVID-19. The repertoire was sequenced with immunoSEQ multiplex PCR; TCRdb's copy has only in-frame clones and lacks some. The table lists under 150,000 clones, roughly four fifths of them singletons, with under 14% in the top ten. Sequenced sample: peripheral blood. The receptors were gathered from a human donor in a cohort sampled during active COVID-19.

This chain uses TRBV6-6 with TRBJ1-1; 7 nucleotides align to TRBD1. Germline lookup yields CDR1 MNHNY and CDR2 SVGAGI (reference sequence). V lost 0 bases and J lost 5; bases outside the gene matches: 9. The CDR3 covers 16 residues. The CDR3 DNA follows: TGTGCCAGCAGTTACTCGCAGGGGGAGATTGGGACTGAAGCTTTCTTT. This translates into CASSYSQGEIGTEAFF.

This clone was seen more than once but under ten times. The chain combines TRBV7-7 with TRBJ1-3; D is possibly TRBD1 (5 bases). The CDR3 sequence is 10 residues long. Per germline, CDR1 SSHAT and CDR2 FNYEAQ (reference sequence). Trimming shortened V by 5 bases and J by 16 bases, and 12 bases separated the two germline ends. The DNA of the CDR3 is TGTGCCAGCAGCGAACAGGAAAGGTATTTT. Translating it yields CASSEQERYF.

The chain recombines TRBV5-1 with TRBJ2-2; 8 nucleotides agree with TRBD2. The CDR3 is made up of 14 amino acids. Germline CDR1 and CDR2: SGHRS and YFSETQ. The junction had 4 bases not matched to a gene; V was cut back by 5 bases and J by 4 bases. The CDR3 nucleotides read TGCGCCAGCAGTCGGGAGGGGTCCACCGGGGAGCTGTTTTTT. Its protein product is CASSREGSTGELFF.

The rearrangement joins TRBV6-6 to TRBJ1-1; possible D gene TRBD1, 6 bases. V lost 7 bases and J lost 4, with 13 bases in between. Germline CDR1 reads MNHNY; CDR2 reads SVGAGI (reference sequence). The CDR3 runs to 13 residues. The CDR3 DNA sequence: TGTGCCAGCAAGAAGGGGGAGGGCACTGAAGCTTTCTTT. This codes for CASKKGEGTEAFF.

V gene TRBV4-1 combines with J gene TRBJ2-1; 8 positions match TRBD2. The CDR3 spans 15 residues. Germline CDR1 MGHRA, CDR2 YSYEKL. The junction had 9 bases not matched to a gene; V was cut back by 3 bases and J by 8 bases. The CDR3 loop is CASSHLGGTRDEQFF. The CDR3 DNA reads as TGCGCCAGCAGCCACTTAGGCGGGACTAGAGATGAGCAGTTCTTC.

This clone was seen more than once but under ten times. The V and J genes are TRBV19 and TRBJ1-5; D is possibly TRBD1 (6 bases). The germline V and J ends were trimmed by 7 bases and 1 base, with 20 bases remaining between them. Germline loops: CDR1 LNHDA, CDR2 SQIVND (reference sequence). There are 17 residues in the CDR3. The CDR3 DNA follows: TGTGCCAGTATGGCCTTACAGGGCGAAAGGAGCAATCAGCCCCAGCATTTT. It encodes CASMALQGERSNQPQHF.

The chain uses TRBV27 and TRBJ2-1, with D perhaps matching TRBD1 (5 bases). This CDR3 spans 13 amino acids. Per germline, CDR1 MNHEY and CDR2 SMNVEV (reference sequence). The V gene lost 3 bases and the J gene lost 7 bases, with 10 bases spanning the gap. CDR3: CASSLKGRNEQFF. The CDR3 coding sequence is TGTGCCAGCAGTTTGAAGGGGCGGAATGAGCAGTTCTTC.

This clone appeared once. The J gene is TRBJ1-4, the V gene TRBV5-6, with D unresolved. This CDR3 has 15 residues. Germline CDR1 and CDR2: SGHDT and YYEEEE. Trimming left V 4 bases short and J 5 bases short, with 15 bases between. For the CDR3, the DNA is TGTGCCAGCAGCCCTCGTGGAGGCGCAAATGAAAAACTGTTTTTT. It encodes CASSPRGGANEKLFF.

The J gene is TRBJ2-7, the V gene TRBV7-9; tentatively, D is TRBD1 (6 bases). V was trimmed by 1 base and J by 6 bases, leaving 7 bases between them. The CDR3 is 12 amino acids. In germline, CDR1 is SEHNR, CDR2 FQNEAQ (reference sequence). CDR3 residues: CASSLEGGEQYF. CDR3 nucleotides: TGTGCCAGCAGCTTAGAAGGGGGCGAGCAGTACTTC.

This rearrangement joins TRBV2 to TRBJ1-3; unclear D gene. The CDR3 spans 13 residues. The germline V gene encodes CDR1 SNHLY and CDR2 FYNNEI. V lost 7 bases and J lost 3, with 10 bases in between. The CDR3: CASKRRDGNTIYF. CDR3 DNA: TGTGCCAGCAAAAGGAGGGATGGAAACACCATATATTTT.

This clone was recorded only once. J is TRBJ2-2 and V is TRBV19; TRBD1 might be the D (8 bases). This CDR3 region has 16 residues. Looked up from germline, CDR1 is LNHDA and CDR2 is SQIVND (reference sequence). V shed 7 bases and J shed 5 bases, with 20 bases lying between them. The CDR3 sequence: CASIQPDRGGTGELFF. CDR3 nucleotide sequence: TGTGCCAGTATTCAACCCGACAGGGGAGGGACCGGGGAGCTGTTTTTT.

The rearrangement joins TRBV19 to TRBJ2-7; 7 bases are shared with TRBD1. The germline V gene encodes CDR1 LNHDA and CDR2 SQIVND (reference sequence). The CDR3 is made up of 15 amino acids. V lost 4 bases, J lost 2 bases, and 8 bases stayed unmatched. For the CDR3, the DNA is TGTGCCAGTAGTACCACCGGGACAGAAGCCTACGAGCAGTACTTC. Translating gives CASSTTGTEAYEQYF.

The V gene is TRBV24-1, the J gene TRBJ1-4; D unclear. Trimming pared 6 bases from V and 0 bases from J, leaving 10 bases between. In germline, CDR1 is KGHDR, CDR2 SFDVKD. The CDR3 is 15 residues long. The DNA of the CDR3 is TGTGCCACCAGTAGCGGGAGCGCAACTAATGAAAAACTGTTTTTT. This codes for CATSSGSATNEKLFF.

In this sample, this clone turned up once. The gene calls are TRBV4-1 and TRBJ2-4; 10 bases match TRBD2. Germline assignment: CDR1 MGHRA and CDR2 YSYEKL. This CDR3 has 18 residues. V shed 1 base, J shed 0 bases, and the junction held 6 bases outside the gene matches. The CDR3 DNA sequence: TGCGCCAGCAGCCAAGGCCTAGCGGGGGCCATAGCCAAAAACATTCAGTACTTC. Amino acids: CASSQGLAGAIAKNIQYF.

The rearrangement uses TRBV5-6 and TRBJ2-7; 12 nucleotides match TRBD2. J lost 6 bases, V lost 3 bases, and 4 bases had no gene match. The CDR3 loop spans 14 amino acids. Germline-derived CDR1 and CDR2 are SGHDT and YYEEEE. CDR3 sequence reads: CASSSGLAGFEQYF. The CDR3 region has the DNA TGTGCCAGCAGCTCTGGACTAGCGGGGTTCGAGCAGTACTTC.

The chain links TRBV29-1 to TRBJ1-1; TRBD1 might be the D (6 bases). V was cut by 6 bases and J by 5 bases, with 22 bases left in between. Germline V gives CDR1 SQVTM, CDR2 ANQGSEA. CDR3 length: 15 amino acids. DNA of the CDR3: TGCAGCGTCCGAAGACAGGAGGTTTGGGGAACTGAAGCTTTCTTT. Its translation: CSVRRQEVWGTEAFF.

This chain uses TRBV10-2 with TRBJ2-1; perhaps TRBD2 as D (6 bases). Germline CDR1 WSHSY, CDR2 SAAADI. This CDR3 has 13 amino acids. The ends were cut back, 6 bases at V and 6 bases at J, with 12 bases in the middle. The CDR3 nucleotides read TGCGCCAGCAGAGCCCAAGCGGGCAATGAGCAGTTCTTC. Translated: CASRAQAGNEQFF.

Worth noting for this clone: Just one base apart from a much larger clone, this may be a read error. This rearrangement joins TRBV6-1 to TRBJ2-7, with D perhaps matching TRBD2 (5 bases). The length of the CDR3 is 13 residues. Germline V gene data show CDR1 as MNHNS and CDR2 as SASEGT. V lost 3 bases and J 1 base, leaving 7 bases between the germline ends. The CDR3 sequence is CASSDGVSYEQYF. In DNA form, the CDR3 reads TGTGCCAGCAGTGACGGGGTATCCTACGAGCAGTACTTC.

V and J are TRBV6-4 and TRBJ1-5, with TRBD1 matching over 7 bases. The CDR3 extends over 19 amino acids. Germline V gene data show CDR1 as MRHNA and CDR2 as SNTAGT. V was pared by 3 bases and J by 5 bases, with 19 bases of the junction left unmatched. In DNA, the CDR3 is TGTGCCAGCAGTGAAAGGGACAGAGACTCCCCTGTGGTATATCAGCCCCAGCATTTT. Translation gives CASSERDRDSPVVYQPQHF.

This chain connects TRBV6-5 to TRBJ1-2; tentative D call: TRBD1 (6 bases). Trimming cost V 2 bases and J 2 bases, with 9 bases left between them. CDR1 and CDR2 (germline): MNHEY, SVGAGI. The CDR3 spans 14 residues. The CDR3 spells CASSYGGGNYGYTF. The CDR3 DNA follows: TGTGCCAGCAGTTACGGGGGCGGGAACTATGGCTACACCTTC.

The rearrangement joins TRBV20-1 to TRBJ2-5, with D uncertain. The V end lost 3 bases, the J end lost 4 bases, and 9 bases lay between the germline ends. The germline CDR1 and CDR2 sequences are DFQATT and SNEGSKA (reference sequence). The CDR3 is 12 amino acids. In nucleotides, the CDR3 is TGCAGTGCTAGTTCGGAGCGAGAGACCCAGTACTTC. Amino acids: CSASSERETQYF.

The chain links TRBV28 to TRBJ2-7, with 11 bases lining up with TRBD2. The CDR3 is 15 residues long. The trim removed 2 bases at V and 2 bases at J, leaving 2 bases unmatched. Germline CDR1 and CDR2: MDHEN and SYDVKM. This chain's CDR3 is CASSLGSGGAYEQYF. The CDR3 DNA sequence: TGTGCCAGCAGTTTAGGTAGCGGGGGGGCCTACGAGCAGTACTTC.

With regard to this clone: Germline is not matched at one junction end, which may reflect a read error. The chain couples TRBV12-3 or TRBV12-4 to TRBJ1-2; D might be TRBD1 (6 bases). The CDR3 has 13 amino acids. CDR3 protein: CASSSRQARLAAF. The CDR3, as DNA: TGTGCCAGCAGTTCCCGACAGGCGCGTCTTGCAGCCTTC.